Each of the 6 T cell receptor beta chains below was sequenced from the same sample in a study of blood T cells in healthy people across ages. A second PCR, run for about 6 to 11 cycles, used a sample-barcoded 5' primer plus a J-beta primer mix. TCRdb ran MiXCR on the 5' RACE reads and lists one entry per CDR3 protein. Of roughly 560,000 distinct CDR3 sequences in the sample, more than 20% were seen once. These records were also assigned to another study, of T cells of mothers and their children.

What was sequenced was blood. These TCRs come from a boy aged 5-17 years in good health.

The chain has TRBV6-2 or TRBV6-3 and TRBJ1-1, with D unresolved. The CDR3 has 14 residues. The V and J ends lost 2 bases and 0 bases respectively, with 7 bases between them. Germline CDR1 is MNHEY and CDR2 is SVGEGT. CDR3 amino acids: CASSYAFMNTEAFF. CDR3 bases: TGTGCCAGCAGTTACGCGTTTATGAACACTGAAGCTTTCTTT.

V usage is TRBV4-3 and J usage is TRBJ2-3, with TRBD2 as a possible D gene (5 bases). CDR1 is LGHNA, CDR2 YSLEER, per germline. The CDR3 covers 15 residues. V lost 3 bases and J 0 bases, leaving 10 bases between the germline ends. The CDR3 sequence is CASSHQQRSTDTQYF. The CDR3 nucleotides are TGCGCCAGCAGCCATCAGCAGCGGAGCACAGATACGCAGTATTTT.

This clonotype was seen a handful of times. The chain combines TRBV20-1 with TRBJ2-7; TRBD1 matches at 7 bases. Germline lookup yields CDR1 DFQATT and CDR2 SNEGSKA (reference sequence). The length of the CDR3 is 14 residues. Trimming took 4 bases from V and 6 from J; bases not matched to a gene: 12. CDR3 sequence reads: CSATAGGPKSEQYF. As DNA, the CDR3 is TGCAGTGCTACCGCAGGGGGTCCAAAGAGCGAGCAGTACTTC.

The rearrangement links TRBV6-5 to TRBJ2-1, with TRBD2 matching over 10 bases. The CDR3 is 16 residues long. Germline values: CDR1 MNHEY, CDR2 SVGAGI. Trimming took 6 bases from V and 5 from J; bases not matched to a gene: 10. CDR3 protein: CASRYLAGALNNEQFF. The CDR3 DNA reads TGTGCCAGCAGATATCTAGCGGGGGCCCTAAACAATGAGCAGTTCTTC.

This clonotype was counted between two and nine times. The chain employs TRBV4-1 and TRBJ2-7; D is ambiguous. V lost 6 bases to trimming and J lost 2 bases, with 11 bases between them. The CDR3 totals 13 residues. Germline V gene sequence: CDR1 MGHRA, CDR2 YSYEKL. The CDR3 DNA reads TGCGCCAGCAGTCCAGACCCCGCCTACGAGCAGTACTTC. It codes for CASSPDPAYEQYF.

This clonotype was found a few times. V and J are TRBV28 and TRBJ2-5; the D gene could be TRBD1 or TRBD2 (5 bases each). Germline values: CDR1 MDHEN, CDR2 SYDVKM. Deletions cut 6 bases from V and 10 bases from J, with 24 bases between. This CDR3 spans 15 amino acids. CDR3 bases: TGTGCCAGCAGCACCCCGGGGCTTAAGAGGCGGGTCCAGTACTTC. Translating gives CASSTPGLKRRVQYF.